The next 2 T cell receptor beta chains were all read from a single sample in a study of OX40 agonist ivuxolimab in advanced cancers. The protocol used for the library was the immunoSEQ multiplex PCR assay. The table comes from immuneACCESS by way of TCRdb, which keeps in-frame sequences with V and J called. Part of the clones is missing from these tables; in studies checked, under half for an unresolved V gene and the rest for unknown reasons. The sample contains 50,000 to 55,000 clones, approximately 80% of them found a single time. The ten largest clonotypes hold 3.9% of the sample. The sample consisted of CD4+ or CD8+ T cells sorted from blood, taken in a trial of the OX40 agonist ivuxolimab. The receptors were gathered from an adult with an advanced solid tumor such as melanoma, head and neck, liver or kidney cancer.

The chain employs TRBV5-1 and TRBJ2-7; D is possibly TRBD1 (6 bases). The V end was cut by 2 bases, the J end by 5 bases, with 11 bases between. CDR1 and CDR2 (germline): SGHRS, YFSETQ. This CDR3 comprises 13 residues. The chain's CDR3 is CASSFGTNHEQYF. The CDR3 nucleotides read TGCGCCAGCAGCTTCGGGACAAACCACGAGCAGTACTTC.

The chain recombines TRBV5-5 with TRBJ1-5, with unresolved D. V was clipped by 1 base and J by 1 base, with 9 bases between them. Germline V CDR1 and CDR2: SGHKS, YYEKEE (reference sequence). CDR3 length: 15 residues. In DNA form, the CDR3 reads TGTGCCAGCAGCTTGAAAGGCCGCAGCAATCAGCCCCAGCATTTT. As protein: CASSLKGRSNQPQHF.